This TCR beta chain is drawn from a study of control samples from healthy donors and cancer patients. TCRdb's table, derived via immunoSEQ multiplex PCR, lists solely in-frame clones and lacks some. Here the sample spans 150,000 or so clones, around 94% being singletons. This CDR3 has 15 amino acids. Germline V CDR1 and CDR2: MNHEY, SVGAGI. V was trimmed by 6 bases and J by 6 bases, leaving 17 bases between them. The chain employs TRBV6-5 and TRBJ2-2, with a possible D match to TRBD1 (5 bases). The sample taken for sequencing was PBMCs. The source of this sequence is a man in his sixties with colorectal cancer. CDR3 region: CASRLGAPRPGELFF. CDR3 nucleotide sequence: TGTGCCAGCAGGTTAGGGGCCCCAAGGCCCGGGGAGCTGTTTTTT.